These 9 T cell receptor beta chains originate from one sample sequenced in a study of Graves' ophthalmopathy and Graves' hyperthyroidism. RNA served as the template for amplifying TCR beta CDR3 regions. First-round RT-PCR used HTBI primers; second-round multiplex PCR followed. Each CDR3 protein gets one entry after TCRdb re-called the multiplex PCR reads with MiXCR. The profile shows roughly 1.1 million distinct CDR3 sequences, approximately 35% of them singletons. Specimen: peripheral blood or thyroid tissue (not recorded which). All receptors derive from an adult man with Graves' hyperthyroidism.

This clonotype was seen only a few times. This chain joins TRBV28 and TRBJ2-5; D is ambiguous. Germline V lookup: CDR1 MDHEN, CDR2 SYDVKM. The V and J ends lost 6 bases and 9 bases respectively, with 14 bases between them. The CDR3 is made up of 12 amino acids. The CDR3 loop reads CASSPILRSQYF. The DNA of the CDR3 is TGTGCCAGCAGCCCCATCTTACGGTCCCAGTACTTC.

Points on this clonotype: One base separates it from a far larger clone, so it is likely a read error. The CDR3 reads CTARRGTGELFF. The CDR3 DNA follows: TGCACTGCTAGACGGGGCACCGGGGAGCTGTTTTTT. The rearrangement joins TRBV20-1 to TRBJ2-2; D possibly corresponds to TRBD2 (5 bases). CDR1 DFQATT and CDR2 SNEGSKA come from the germline V gene (reference sequence). This CDR3 spans 12 amino acids.

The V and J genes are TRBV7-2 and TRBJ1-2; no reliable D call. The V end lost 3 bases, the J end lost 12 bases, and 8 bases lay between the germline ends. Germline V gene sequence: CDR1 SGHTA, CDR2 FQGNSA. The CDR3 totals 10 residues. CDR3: CASSFEGHTF. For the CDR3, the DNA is TGTGCCAGCAGCTTCGAGGGCCACACCTTC. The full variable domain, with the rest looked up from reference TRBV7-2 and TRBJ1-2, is GAGVSQSPSNKVTEKGKDVELRCDPISGHTALYWYRQSLGQGLEFLIYFQGNSAPDKSGLPSDRFSAERTGGSVSTLTIQRTQQEDSAVYLCASSFEGHTFGSGTRLTVV.

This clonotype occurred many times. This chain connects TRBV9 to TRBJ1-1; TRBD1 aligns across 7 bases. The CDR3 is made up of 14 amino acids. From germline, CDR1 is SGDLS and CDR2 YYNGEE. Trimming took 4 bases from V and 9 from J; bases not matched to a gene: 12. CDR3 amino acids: CASSPRQGGSKAFF. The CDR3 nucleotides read TGTGCCAGCAGCCCCCGACAGGGTGGGTCAAAAGCTTTCTTT.

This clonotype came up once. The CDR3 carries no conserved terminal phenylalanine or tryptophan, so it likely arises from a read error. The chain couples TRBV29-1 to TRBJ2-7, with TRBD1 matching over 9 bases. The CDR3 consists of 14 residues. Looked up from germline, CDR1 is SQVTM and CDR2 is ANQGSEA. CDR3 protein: CASSTAGQGYEQYL. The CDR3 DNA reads TGTGCCAGTAGTACCGCGGGACAGGGCTACGAGCAGTACCTC.

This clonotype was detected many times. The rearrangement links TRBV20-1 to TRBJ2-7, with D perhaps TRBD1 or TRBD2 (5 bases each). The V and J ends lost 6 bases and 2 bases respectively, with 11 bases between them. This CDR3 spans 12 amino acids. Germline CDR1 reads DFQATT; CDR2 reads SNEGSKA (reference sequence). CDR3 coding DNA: TGCAGTGCCGGGACCGTCACCTACGAGCAGTACTTC. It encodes CSAGTVTYEQYF.

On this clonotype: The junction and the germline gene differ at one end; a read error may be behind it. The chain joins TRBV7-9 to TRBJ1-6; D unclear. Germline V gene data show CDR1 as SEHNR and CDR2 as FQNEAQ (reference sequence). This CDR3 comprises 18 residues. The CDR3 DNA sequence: TGTGCCAGCAGCTTAGTGTCCGGGGAACGAAAGATCAATTCGCCCCTCCACTTT. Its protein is CASSLVSGERKINSPLHF. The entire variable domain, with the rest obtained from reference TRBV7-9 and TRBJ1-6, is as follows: DTGVSQNPRHKITKRGQNVTFRCDPISEHNRLYWYRQTLGQGPEFLTYFQNEAQLEKSRLLSDRFSAERPKGSFSTLEIQRTEQGDSAMYLCASSLVSGERKINSPLHFGNGTRLTVT.

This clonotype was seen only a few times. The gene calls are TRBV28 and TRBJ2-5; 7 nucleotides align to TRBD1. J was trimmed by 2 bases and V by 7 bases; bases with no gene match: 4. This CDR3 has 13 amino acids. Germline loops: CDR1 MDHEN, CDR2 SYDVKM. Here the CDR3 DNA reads TGTGCCAGCAAATTGGACAGGCAAGAGACCCAGTACTTC. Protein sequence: CASKLDRQETQYF.

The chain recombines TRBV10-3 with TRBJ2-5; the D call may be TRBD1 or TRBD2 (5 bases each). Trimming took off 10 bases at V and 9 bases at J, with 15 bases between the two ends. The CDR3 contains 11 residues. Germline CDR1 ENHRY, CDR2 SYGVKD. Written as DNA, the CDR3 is TGTGCCAGCAGGCAAGGGACGGCCCAGTACTTC. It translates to CASRQGTAQYF.